The clone carrying this TCR beta chain was counted many times. Its target is not known. The data are from a study of CD8 T cells in ankylosing spondylitis. The TCR beta libraries were generated through quantitative 5'-RACE incorporating molecular barcodes. TCRdb re-called the 5' RACE reads through MiXCR, storing one row per CDR3 protein. The profile shows 250,000 to 400,000 distinct CDR3 sequences, approximately 10% of them singletons. Broader study findings: Significant enrichment of disease-linked clones was reportedly seen in matched ankylosing spondylitis synovial fluid.

This CDR3 has 11 amino acids. The V gene lost 2 bases and the J gene lost 5 bases, with 6 bases spanning the gap. CDR1 is DFQATT and CDR2 is SNEGSKA in the germline V gene (reference sequence). The chain links TRBV20-1 to TRBJ1-2; no clear D gene. Sample: blood, either unsorted or a sorted T cell fraction (not recorded which). This receptor was identified in a female donor with ankylosing spondylitis or in good health (not recorded which). The DNA of the CDR3 is TGCAGTGCTAGACAGGAGTATGGCTACACCTTC. Its protein product is CSARQEYGYTF.